The 2 T cell receptor beta chains below come from one sample, sequenced in a study of cytomegalovirus exposure and HLA in healthy donors. Repertoires were generated with immunoSEQ multiplex PCR, while TCRdb's copy carries only in-frame clones and drops some. The sample holds roughly 270,000 clones, 85% to 90% seen once. Material for sequencing was PBMCs. All receptors derive from a woman under 30 in good health and CMV-seronegative.

The chain links TRBV6-6 to TRBJ2-2; 12 bases line up with TRBD2. CDR1 and CDR2 from the germline V gene are MNHNY and SVGAGI (reference sequence). V shed 6 bases and J 7 bases; nucleotides not matched to a gene: 3. The CDR3 is 14 residues long. The CDR3 reads CASSRTSGNGELFF. CDR3 sequence (DNA): TGTGCCAGCAGCCGGACTAGCGGGAACGGGGAGCTGTTTTTT.

The rearrangement links TRBV15 to TRBJ1-5; D is ambiguous. The V gene's germline CDR1 is LNHNV and CDR2 YYDKDF (reference sequence). The ends were cut back, 0 bases at V and 4 bases at J, with 19 bases in the middle. This CDR3 is built from 18 residues. CDR3 bases: TGTGCCACCAGCAGAGAGGCAAGAGGTGTCAATTTTAATCAGCCCCAGCATTTT. Protein sequence: CATSREARGVNFNQPQHF.